This entry lists 17 T cell receptor beta chains sequenced from one sample in a study of T cell responses to AZD1222 COVID-19 vaccine. Some clones are missing from TCRdb's copy, which holds only in-frame ones; the method was immunoSEQ multiplex PCR. The repertoire consists of 90,000 to 120,000 clones, with roughly 87% occurring once and the leading ten covering 4.5% to 5.5%. Sequencing was performed on peripheral blood, taken 28 days after the second AZD1222 dose. Receptor source: an adult who received the AZD1222 COVID-19 vaccine.

The chain uses TRBV4-3 and TRBJ2-1; D may be TRBD2 (6 bases). The CDR3 consists of 17 residues. Germline assignment: CDR1 LGHNA and CDR2 YSLEER. The V end lost 1 base, the J end lost 1 base, and 14 bases lay between the germline ends. The CDR3 DNA reads TGCGCCAGCAGCCAAGCCCCGGGACTCAGTTCCTACAATGAGCAGTTCTTC. It translates to CASSQAPGLSSYNEQFF.

This rearrangement joins TRBV25-1 to TRBJ1-6; the match to TRBD1 covers 7 bases. The J segment lost 9 bases and the V segment lost 8 bases, leaving 13 bases of the junction unmatched. The CDR3 is 15 residues long. The germline V gene has CDR1 MGHDK and CDR2 SYGVNS. The CDR3 sequence is CASGGTGQAISPLHF. The CDR3 nucleotides read TGTGCCAGCGGGGGGACCGGACAGGCAATTTCACCCCTCCACTTT.

The chain combines TRBV7-8 with TRBJ2-3; 9 bases agree with TRBD1. The CDR3 is 15 residues long. Germline CDR1 SGHVS, CDR2 FQNEAQ. Trimming cost V 3 bases and J 2 bases; bases outside gene matches: 3. The CDR3 bases are TGTGCCAGCAGCTTCAGGACAGGGGTCACAGATACGCAGTATTTT. Protein: CASSFRTGVTDTQYF.

The genes are TRBV20-1 and TRBJ2-3; 13 positions match TRBD2. This CDR3 contains 15 residues. Germline lookup yields CDR1 DFQATT and CDR2 SNEGSKA (reference sequence). Trimming took 3 bases from V and 3 from J; bases not matched to a gene: 3. CDR3 nucleotides: TGCAGTGCTAGTGGGACTAGCGGGGATACAGATACGCAGTATTTT. It specifies CSASGTSGDTDTQYF.

The genes are TRBV6-1 and TRBJ1-2, with D uncertain. The germline V and J ends were trimmed by 1 base and 4 bases, with 10 bases remaining between them. The CDR3 extends over 14 amino acids. Per germline, CDR1 MNHNS and CDR2 SASEGT. CDR3 nucleotide sequence: TGTGCCAGCAGTGAAGATTACGGAAGCTATGGCTACACCTTC. This codes for CASSEDYGSYGYTF.

This chain joins TRBV11-2 and TRBJ1-3; D remains unclear. The CDR3 has 15 residues. CDR1 and CDR2 (germline): SGHAT, FQNNGV. V gave up 2 bases and J gave up 0 bases, with 8 bases separating them. For the CDR3, the DNA is TGTGCCAGCAGCTTATCCACCGACTCTGGAAACACCATATATTTT. Translation gives CASSLSTDSGNTIYF.

This chain connects TRBV6-5 to TRBJ2-7, with 8 bases that match TRBD1. V was pared by 7 bases and J by 3 bases, with 5 bases of the junction left unmatched. Germline V CDR1 and CDR2: MNHEY, SVGAGI. This CDR3 comprises 13 residues. For the CDR3, the DNA is TGTGCCAGCACCAAGACAGGGGTCTACGAGCAGTACTTC. Amino acid sequence: CASTKTGVYEQYF.

The chain employs TRBV7-2 and TRBJ1-2; tentative D call: TRBD1 (5 bases). The V gene lost 5 bases and the J gene lost 4 bases, with 17 bases spanning the gap. The germline CDR1 and CDR2 sequences are SGHTA and FQGNSA. The CDR3 length is 15 residues. The CDR3 coding sequence is TGTGCCAGCAGCCCGCGGAGGCCTGGGGGCTATGGCTACACCTTC. This gives the protein CASSPRRPGGYGYTF.

The chain has TRBV6-6 and TRBJ2-1; D is ambiguous. This CDR3 spans 14 amino acids. Germline CDR1 reads MNHNY; CDR2 reads SVGAGI (reference sequence). Trimming removed 7 bases from V and 0 bases from J, with 10 bases in between. In nucleotides, the CDR3 is TGTGCCAGCACCGACCCTGGCTCCTACAATGAGCAGTTCTTC. Its translation is CASTDPGSYNEQFF.

CDR3 in DNA: TGCAGCGTTCAGACAGGGCCTGAAGCTTTCTTT. It encodes CSVQTGPEAFF. The chain has TRBV29-1 and TRBJ1-1; 7 nucleotides align to TRBD1. Germline V lookup: CDR1 SQVTM, CDR2 ANQGSEA. V dropped 5 bases and J dropped 6; count of bases not matched to a gene: 3. This CDR3 comprises 11 residues.

This clone has just one count. This chain joins TRBV3-1 (or the pseudogene TRBV3-2) and TRBJ1-1; a weak D match, TRBD1 (5 bases). Germline CDR1 LGHDT, CDR2 YNNKEL (reference sequence). This CDR3 comprises 13 residues. Trimming removed 1 base from V and 10 bases from J, with 13 bases in between. The CDR3 sequence is CASSQGGGIGAFF. The DNA of the CDR3 is TGTGCCAGCAGCCAAGGCGGGGGGATCGGAGCTTTCTTT.

This clone was seen just once. J is TRBJ1-2 and V is TRBV28, with no clear D. The CDR3 is 12 residues long. Germline lookup yields CDR1 MDHEN and CDR2 SYDVKM. Trimming pared 3 bases from V and 8 bases from J, leaving 10 bases between. DNA of the CDR3: TGTGCCAGCAGTTTTGGGAAAACGGGCTACACCTTC. Translated: CASSFGKTGYTF.

The chain has TRBV30 and TRBJ2-1, with D possibly being TRBD2 (6 bases). This CDR3 has 13 amino acids. Trimming left V 3 bases short and J 4 bases short, with 10 bases between. Germline CDR1 reads GTSNPN; CDR2 reads SVGIG (reference sequence). The CDR3 region is CAWSLSGYNEQFF. The CDR3 region has the DNA TGTGCCTGGAGCCTTAGCGGATACAATGAGCAGTTCTTC.

The V and J genes are TRBV13 and TRBJ1-4; the D is unclear. Between the trimmed V and J ends, which lost 5 bases and 3 bases, there was a span of 13 bases. This CDR3 comprises 15 residues. CDR1 and CDR2 from the germline V gene are PRHDT and FYEKMQ (reference sequence). The CDR3 region has the DNA TGTGCCAGCAGCGAAGGGATGGGAGCTAATGAAAAACTGTTTTTT. This sequence encodes CASSEGMGANEKLFF.

This sequence joins TRBV7-9 and TRBJ1-4; TRBD1 is a possible D gene (5 bases). Trimming left V 2 bases short and J 7 bases short, with 11 bases between. Germline V gene lookup returns CDR1 SEHNR and CDR2 FQNEAQ (reference sequence). CDR3 length equals 14 residues. The CDR3 DNA is TGTGCCAGCAGCTTACAGGGTAATGGTGAAAAACTGTTTTTT. Translation: CASSLQGNGEKLFF.

This clone has a single count. The CDR3 DNA reads TGTGCCAGCAGTCCCATTGCTAACTATGGCTACACCTTC. This sequence encodes CASSPIANYGYTF. This chain links TRBV12-3 or TRBV12-4 with TRBJ1-2; D remains ambiguous. CDR3 length: 13 residues. The V end lost 5 bases, the J end lost 0 bases, and 7 bases lay between the germline ends.

This rearrangement joins TRBV7-9 to TRBJ2-1; D might be TRBD1 (6 bases). The CDR3 consists of 16 residues. Deletions cut 5 bases from V and 5 bases from J, with 19 bases between. Germline-derived CDR1 and CDR2 are SEHNR and FQNEAQ (reference sequence). The DNA for the CDR3 is TGTGCCAGCAGCCTAAATTTGAGACAGGACCACAATGAGCAGTTCTTC. It specifies CASSLNLRQDHNEQFF.